A single sample gave rise to the 31 T cell receptor beta chains below, sequenced in a study of cytomegalovirus exposure and HLA in healthy donors. Researchers ran the PCR with 60 Vbeta and 13 Jbeta primers. The method was immunoSEQ multiplex PCR; TCRdb's version includes in-frame clones alone and lacks a portion of them. The sample table includes 120,000 to 150,000 clones. Material for sequencing was PBMCs. The receptors here all came from a woman in her late teens or twenties in good health and CMV-seronegative.

The chain uses TRBV7-9 and TRBJ1-2; 8 nucleotides line up with TRBD1. The ends lost 2 bases at V and 6 bases at J; junction bases unmatched: 11. Germline CDR1 is SEHNR and CDR2 is FQNEAQ (reference sequence). The CDR3 is 16 residues long. CDR3 sequence (DNA): TGTGCCAGCAGCTTAAGGACAGGGAGGGTAATAGATGGCTACACCTTC. Protein product: CASSLRTGRVIDGYTF.

This chain connects TRBV7-9 to TRBJ1-1, with TRBD1 identical over 9 bases. V gave up 2 bases and J gave up 1 base; unmatched junction bases: 2. The CDR3 contains 15 residues. CDR1 and CDR2 from the germline V gene are SEHNR and FQNEAQ (reference sequence). CDR3 protein: CASSLWGQGNTEAFF. The CDR3 coding sequence is TGTGCCAGCAGCTTATGGGGACAGGGGAACACTGAAGCTTTCTTT.

The rearrangement links TRBV6-1 to TRBJ2-1; weak D call: TRBD2 (6 bases). In germline, CDR1 is MNHNS, CDR2 SASEGT. Trimming removed 6 bases from V and 2 bases from J, with 14 bases in between. The CDR3 spans 15 residues. The CDR3 DNA sequence: TGTGCCAGCAGCAAACGACTAGAACCCTACAATGAGCAGTTCTTC. It specifies CASSKRLEPYNEQFF.

The genes are TRBV7-9 and TRBJ2-3; 13 positions agree with TRBD2. V gave up 5 bases and J gave up 1 base; unmatched junction bases: 9. The CDR3 covers 18 residues. Germline CDR1 is SEHNR and CDR2 is FQNEAQ (reference sequence). The CDR3 nucleotides are TGTGCCAGCAGCCGGACCGGGACTAGCGGGACCGGCACAGATACGCAGTATTTT. It codes for CASSRTGTSGTGTDTQYF.

The rearrangement joins TRBV7-2 to TRBJ1-1; tentative D call: TRBD1 (5 bases). CDR1 and CDR2 from the germline V gene are SGHTA and FQGNSA. The CDR3 runs to 15 residues. Trimming cost V 2 bases and J 1 base, with 11 bases left between them. CDR3 sequence: CASSLRGSSNTEAFF. In nucleotides, the CDR3 is TGTGCCAGCAGCTTAAGGGGCAGCTCGAACACTGAAGCTTTCTTT.

The chain combines TRBV7-9 with TRBJ2-1; TRBD1 agrees at 9 bases. Germline V gene sequence: CDR1 SEHNR, CDR2 FQNEAQ (reference sequence). CDR3 length: 17 residues. V trimming: 0 bases; J trimming: 6 bases; junction bases outside the gene matches: 9. This CDR3 is CASSLATGTGSINEQFF. CDR3 nucleotide sequence: TGTGCCAGCAGCTTAGCTACCGGGACAGGGAGCATCAATGAGCAGTTCTTC.

This chain links TRBV9 with TRBJ2-1; perhaps TRBD2 as D (5 bases). Trimming removed 3 bases at V and 13 bases at J, with 20 bases between. The CDR3 length is 14 residues. The germline CDR1 and CDR2 sequences are SGDLS and YYNGEE. CDR3 amino acids: CASSAPGLVIEQFF. In nucleotides, the CDR3 is TGTGCCAGCAGCGCACCTGGACTGGTAATTGAACAGTTCTTC.

The chain employs TRBV6-4 and TRBJ1-2; 9 bases match TRBD1. The germline V gene has CDR1 MRHNA and CDR2 SNTAGT. CDR3 size: 14 residues. V lost 6 bases and J lost 4; bases outside the gene matches: 6. The CDR3 DNA reads as TGTGCCAGCAGCCGGGACAGGGTTATCTATGGCTACACCTTC. Translated: CASSRDRVIYGYTF.

CDR3 bases: TGTGCCGCCCAAAAGGCAGCGGATGGAAACACCATATATTTT. Translating it yields CAAQKAADGNTIYF. The rearrangement joins TRBV19 to TRBJ1-3; D gene unclear. Germline V gives CDR1 LNHDA, CDR2 SQIVND (reference sequence). V lost 11 bases to trimming and J lost 3 bases, with 17 bases between them. The CDR3 has 14 amino acids.

The chain joins TRBV11-2 to TRBJ2-4, with 8 bases identical to TRBD1. Germline values: CDR1 SGHAT, CDR2 FQNNGV. CDR3 length: 17 amino acids. The trim removed 3 bases at V and 2 bases at J, leaving 9 bases unmatched. CDR3 region: CASSFTAGTGPKNIQYF. The CDR3 nucleotides read TGTGCCAGCAGCTTCACGGCCGGGACAGGCCCCAAAAACATTCAGTACTTC.

The chain combines TRBV9 with TRBJ2-1; the match to TRBD2 covers 9 bases. The V segment lost 3 bases and the J segment 2 bases; nucleotides outside the gene matches: 3. The CDR3 spans 15 residues. Germline V lookup: CDR1 SGDLS, CDR2 YYNGEE. The CDR3 nucleotides are TGTGCCAGCAGCGCGGCGGGAGGGCCCTACAATGAGCAGTTCTTC. Amino acid sequence: CASSAAGGPYNEQFF.

This chain joins TRBV7-3 and TRBJ2-7, with a possible D match to TRBD2 (5 bases). The CDR3 consists of 13 residues. In germline, CDR1 is SGHTA, CDR2 FQGTGA. The germline V and J ends were trimmed by 3 bases and 4 bases, with 10 bases remaining between them. The CDR3, as DNA: TGTGCCAGCAGCTTGAGGGCGGAGTACGAGCAGTACTTC. Translating it yields CASSLRAEYEQYF. The full variable domain, its missing parts supplied by reference TRBV7-3 and TRBJ2-7, is GAGVSQTPSNKVTEKGKYVELRCDPISGHTALYWYRQSLGQGPEFLIYFQGTGAADDSGLPNDRFFAVRPEGSVSTLKIQRTERGDSAVYLCASSLRAEYEQYFGPGTRLTVT.

V is TRBV5-1 and J is TRBJ2-3; 12 bases align to TRBD1. The germline gives CDR1 SGHRS, CDR2 YFSETQ. The CDR3 runs to 15 residues. With V trimmed by 5 bases and J by 3 bases, 4 bases remained unmatched. In DNA, the CDR3 is TGCGCCAGCAGGTGGGACAGGGGGCGTACAGATACGCAGTATTTT. Protein product: CASRWDRGRTDTQYF.

The rearrangement links TRBV15 to TRBJ2-1, with TRBD2 identical over 12 bases. V trimming: 3 bases; J trimming: 6 bases; junction bases outside the gene matches: 15. CDR3 length equals 19 residues. Germline V gene lookup returns CDR1 LNHNV and CDR2 YYDKDF (reference sequence). The CDR3 coding sequence is TGTGCCACCAGCAGTCTAAAACTCGGACTAGCGGGACGAGGCAATGAGCAGTTCTTC. This encodes CATSSLKLGLAGRGNEQFF.

This chain uses TRBV29-1 with TRBJ1-3; 10 positions agree with TRBD1. Germline V gives CDR1 SQVTM, CDR2 ANQGSEA. The CDR3 is made up of 15 amino acids. The J segment lost 4 bases and the V segment lost 7 bases, leaving 10 bases of the junction unmatched. The DNA of the CDR3 is TGCAGCGCTGGTGGCGACAGGGGGCTCGGAAACACCATATATTTT. It translates to CSAGGDRGLGNTIYF.

The V and J genes are TRBV5-8 and TRBJ2-3; maybe TRBD1 (5 bases). Trimming shortened V by 0 bases and J by 3 bases, and 14 bases separated the two germline ends. CDR3 length equals 16 residues. Germline V gene lookup returns CDR1 SGHTS and CDR2 YDEGEE. Here the CDR3 reads CASSLAGRVNTDTQYF. The CDR3 nucleotides read TGTGCCAGCAGCTTGGCAGGCAGGGTTAATACAGATACGCAGTATTTT.

On this clone: A read error may produce the germline difference seen at one junction end. This chain links TRBV30 with TRBJ1-1; D uncertain. CDR3 size: 12 residues. Germline V gene data show CDR1 as GTSNPN and CDR2 as SVGIG (reference sequence). CDR3 bases: TGTGCCTGGAGTGAGCCGGGGTCTGACGCTTTCTTT. It yields the protein CAWSEPGSDAFF.

The V call is TRBV28, the J call TRBJ1-1; D is undetermined. Trimming removed 11 bases at V and 1 base at J, with 14 bases between. The CDR3 runs to 13 residues. The germline CDR1 and CDR2 sequences are MDHEN and SYDVKM. CDR3: CAGLSAQNTEAFF. DNA for the CDR3: TGTGCCGGTCTATCCGCCCAGAACACTGAAGCTTTCTTT. Based on the CDR3 plus reference TRBV28 and TRBJ1-1, the full variable domain is DVKVTQSSRYLVKRTGEKVFLECVQDMDHENMFWYRQDPGLGLRLIYFSYDVKMKEKGDIPEGYSVSREKKERFSLILESASTNQTSMYLCAGLSAQNTEAFFGQGTRLTVV.

V usage is TRBV19 and J usage is TRBJ2-7; the D is unclear. Germline assignment: CDR1 LNHDA and CDR2 SQIVND (reference sequence). The V and J ends lost 1 base and 0 bases respectively, with 4 bases between them. CDR3 length: 13 residues. CDR3 region: CASSIGDSYEQYV. The CDR3 DNA reads as TGTGCCAGTAGTATAGGAGACTCCTACGAGCAGTACGTC.

The chain's CDR3 is CATSRAGVYNEQFF. DNA for the CDR3: TGTGCCACCAGCAGAGCGGGAGTCTACAATGAGCAGTTCTTC. The chain combines TRBV15 with TRBJ2-1; D may be TRBD2 (6 bases). Germline CDR1 reads LNHNV; CDR2 reads YYDKDF (reference sequence). The germline V and J ends were trimmed by 1 base and 3 bases, with 7 bases remaining between them. The CDR3 covers 14 residues. The full variable domain, its missing parts supplied by reference TRBV15 and TRBJ2-1, is DAMVIQNPRYQVTQFGKPVTLSCSQTLNHNVMYWYQQKSSQAPKLLFHYYDKDFNNEADTPDNFQSRRPNTSFCFLDIRSPGLGDTAMYLCATSRAGVYNEQFFGPGTRLTVL.

V and J are TRBV7-2 and TRBJ1-5, with no clear D. CDR1 is SGHTA, CDR2 FQGNSA, per germline. This CDR3 contains 13 residues. Trimming shortened V by 4 bases and J by 5 bases, and 9 bases separated the two germline ends. CDR3 in amino acids: CASSSQVHQPQHF. DNA for the CDR3: TGTGCCAGCAGCTCCCAGGTGCATCAGCCCCAGCATTTT.

The chain couples TRBV7-2 to TRBJ1-3; D gene unclear. The CDR3 runs to 14 residues. Germline lookup yields CDR1 SGHTA and CDR2 FQGNSA. The germline V and J ends were trimmed by 1 base and 3 bases, with 7 bases remaining between them. The CDR3: CASSLDSVGNTIYF. The CDR3 region has the DNA TGTGCCAGCAGCTTAGACAGTGTTGGAAACACCATATATTTT.

V is TRBV6-6 and J is TRBJ1-2, with TRBD1 matching 9 bases. CDR3 length: 13 amino acids. Germline V gives CDR1 MNHNY, CDR2 SVGAGI (reference sequence). Germline trimming cut 2 bases from V and 14 bases from J; bases unmatched to any gene: 9. The DNA for the CDR3 is TGTGCCAGCAGTTACACAGGGACAGGGCAATATACCTTC. It translates to CASSYTGTGQYTF.

The rearrangement uses TRBV7-2 and TRBJ2-5; weak D call: TRBD1 (6 bases). The CDR3 contains 16 residues. Trimming removed 5 bases from V and 4 bases from J, with 20 bases in between. The germline gives CDR1 SGHTA, CDR2 FQGNSA. Written as DNA, the CDR3 is TGTGCCAGCAGCCCAATCTTACGTCTGGGGGCAGAGACCCAGTACTTC. It specifies CASSPILRLGAETQYF.

The chain combines TRBV19 with TRBJ1-5; D gene ambiguous. The germline V and J ends were trimmed by 4 bases and 3 bases, with 13 bases remaining between them. This CDR3 has 15 amino acids. Germline assignment: CDR1 LNHDA and CDR2 SQIVND (reference sequence). This CDR3 is CASSRLVAHNQPQHF. The CDR3 DNA is TGTGCCAGTAGTAGATTGGTAGCTCACAATCAGCCCCAGCATTTT.

This chain uses TRBV30 with TRBJ1-5; D is unclear. The CDR3 runs 14 residues. Trimming stripped 0 bases from V and 5 bases from J, with 11 bases between. CDR1 and CDR2 (germline): GTSNPN, SVGIG (reference sequence). The CDR3 spells CAWSVSTVDQPQHF. CDR3 DNA sequence: TGTGCCTGGAGTGTTTCTACTGTCGATCAGCCCCAGCATTTT.

The chain employs TRBV7-9 and TRBJ1-2; D call uncertain. This CDR3 comprises 15 residues. CDR1 and CDR2 (germline): SEHNR, FQNEAQ (reference sequence). The germline V and J ends were trimmed by 8 bases and 4 bases, with 20 bases remaining between them. Here the CDR3 DNA reads TGTGCCAGCTTAGCGGAGGGCCCCATTATCTATGGCTACACCTTC. Amino acid sequence: CASLAEGPIIYGYTF.

This chain joins TRBV6-5 and TRBJ1-2, with TRBD1 identical over 8 bases. Germline values: CDR1 MNHEY, CDR2 SVGAGI. With V trimmed by 6 bases and J by 4 bases, 10 bases remained unmatched. The CDR3 loop spans 15 amino acids. CDR3 loop: CASRRDRQGSYGYTF. CDR3 in DNA: TGTGCCAGCAGAAGGGACAGGCAGGGTAGCTATGGCTACACCTTC.

This chain connects TRBV9 to TRBJ2-1; TRBD1 agrees at 8 bases. CDR1 and CDR2 (germline): SGDLS, YYNGEE. V lost 0 bases to trimming and J lost 5 bases; unmatched junction nucleotides: 10. This CDR3 contains 17 residues. DNA of the CDR3: TGTGCCAGCAGCGTAGGGGGTAGCTGGGGACAGGACAATGAGCAGTTCTTC. This translates into CASSVGGSWGQDNEQFF.

DNA of the CDR3: TGCGCCAGCAGCTGGGACAGACTGAACACTGAAGCTTTCTTT. Translating gives CASSWDRLNTEAFF. The chain is built from TRBV5-1 and TRBJ1-1; 7 nucleotides align to TRBD1. Germline-derived CDR1 and CDR2 are SGHRS and YFSETQ. The CDR3 covers 14 residues. With V trimmed by 3 bases and J by 0 bases, 2 bases remained unmatched.

As to this clone: Within the sample, other DNA sequences also encode this same CDR3. V usage is TRBV6-5 and J usage is TRBJ1-4, with 10 nucleotides matching TRBD1. In germline, CDR1 is MNHEY, CDR2 SVGAGI. Trimming at V came to 2 bases and at J to 11 bases, leaving 11 bases not matched to a gene. The CDR3 contains 16 residues. The CDR3 DNA follows: TGTGCCAGCAGTTACCGCCGGGACAGGGGCCGAGAGAAACTGTTTTTT. It translates to CASSYRRDRGREKLFF.